This is a list of T cell receptor beta chains from one sample in a study of CD8 T cells in ankylosing spondylitis. One entry per CDR3 protein results from TCRdb running MiXCR on the 5' RACE reads. The sample records a few hundred thousand distinct CDR3 sequences, approximately 11% being singletons. Sequenced input: blood, either unsorted or a sorted T cell fraction (not recorded which). Receptor source: a male donor with ankylosing spondylitis or in good health (not recorded which). The CDR3 runs from the conserved cysteine through the conserved F or W. D genes are given only for firm matches. Clone sizes are given selectively: once, few, many, or a class where the clone is expanded.

-,-,TRBV12-3/TRBV12-4,TRBJ1-3,TGTGCCAACAGTTTGAGGACGTTCACCTCTGGAAACACCATATATTTT,CANSLRTFTSGNTIYF
TRBD2,many,TRBV20-1,TRBJ2-7,TGCAGTGCTCTGGCGGGGGTCTCCTACGAGCAGTACTTC,CSALAGVSYEQYF
-,many,TRBV7-9,TRBJ1-1,TGTGCCAGCAGCTTGGACGGAGGGGGAACCACTGAAGCTTTCTTT,CASSLDGGGTTEAFF
-,medium-sized,TRBV10-3,TRBJ2-1,TGTGCCATCAGTGGCCTAGCGTGGGATGAGCAGTTCTTC,CAISGLAWDEQFF
-,many,TRBV12-3/TRBV12-4,TRBJ1-1,TGTGCCAGCAGTTTGGGGCCGGACACTGAAGCTTTCTTT,CASSLGPDTEAFF
TRBD1,-,TRBV18,TRBJ1-4,TGTGCCAGCTCGCCGGGTCCGGACAGGTCGGAAAAACTGTTTTTT,CASSPGPDRSEKLFF
TRBD1,many,TRBV29-1,TRBJ2-1,TGCAGCGTCGGACAGGCCTACAATGAGCAGTTCTTC,CSVGQAYNEQFF
-,-,TRBV5-1,TRBJ2-1,TGCGCCAGCAGCTTGGTGCAGGGGACGCACAATGAGCAGTTCTTC,CASSLVQGTHNEQFF
-,few,TRBV7-6,TRBJ2-7,TGTGCCAGCAGCCCAGGGTTTGTGCGGGAGCAGTACTTC,CASSPGFVREQYF
-,many,TRBV7-9,TRBJ2-1,TGTGCCAGCAGCTTGCCCGTATTCAATGAGCAGTTCTTC,CASSLPVFNEQFF
-,-,TRBV7-3,TRBJ2-1,TGTGCCAGCAGCTTACTAGGGGGAGTCGATGAGCAGTTCTTC,CASSLLGGVDEQFF
-,many,TRBV6-1,TRBJ2-1,TGTGCCAGCAGTGAAGACGACAGTTACAATGAGCAGTTCTTC,CASSEDDSYNEQFF
-,many,TRBV12-3/TRBV12-4,TRBJ2-2,TGTGCCAGCACTCCGACCGGAACGAACACCGGGGAGCTGTTTTTT,CASTPTGTNTGELFF